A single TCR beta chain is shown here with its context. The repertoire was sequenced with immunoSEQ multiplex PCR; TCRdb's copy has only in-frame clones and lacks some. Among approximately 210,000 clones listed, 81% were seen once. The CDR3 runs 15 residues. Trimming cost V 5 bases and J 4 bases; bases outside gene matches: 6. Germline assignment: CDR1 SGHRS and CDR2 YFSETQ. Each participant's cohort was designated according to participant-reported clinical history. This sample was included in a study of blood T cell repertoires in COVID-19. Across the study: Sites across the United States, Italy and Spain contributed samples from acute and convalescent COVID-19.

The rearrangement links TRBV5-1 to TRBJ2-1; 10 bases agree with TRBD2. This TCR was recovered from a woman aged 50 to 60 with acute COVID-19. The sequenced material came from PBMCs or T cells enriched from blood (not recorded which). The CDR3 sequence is CASRVGLAPYNEQFF. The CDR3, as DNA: TGCGCCAGCAGAGTGGGACTAGCGCCTTACAATGAGCAGTTCTTC. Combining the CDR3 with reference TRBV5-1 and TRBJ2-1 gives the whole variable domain KAGVTQTPRYLIKTRGQQVTLSCSPISGHRSVSWYQQTPGQGLQFLFEYFSETQRNKGNFPGRFSGRQFSNSRSEMNVSTLELGDSALYLCASRVGLAPYNEQFFGPGTRLTVL.